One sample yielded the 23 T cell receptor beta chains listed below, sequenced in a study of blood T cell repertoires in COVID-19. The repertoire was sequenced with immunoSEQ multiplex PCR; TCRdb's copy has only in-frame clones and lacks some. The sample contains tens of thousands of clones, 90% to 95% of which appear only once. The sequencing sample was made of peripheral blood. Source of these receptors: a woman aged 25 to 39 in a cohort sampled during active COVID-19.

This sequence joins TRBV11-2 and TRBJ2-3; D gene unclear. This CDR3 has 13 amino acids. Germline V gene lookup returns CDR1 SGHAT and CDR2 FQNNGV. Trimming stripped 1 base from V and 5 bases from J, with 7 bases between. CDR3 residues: CASSLGSVDTQYF. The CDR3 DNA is TGTGCCAGCAGCTTAGGGAGCGTAGATACGCAGTATTTT.

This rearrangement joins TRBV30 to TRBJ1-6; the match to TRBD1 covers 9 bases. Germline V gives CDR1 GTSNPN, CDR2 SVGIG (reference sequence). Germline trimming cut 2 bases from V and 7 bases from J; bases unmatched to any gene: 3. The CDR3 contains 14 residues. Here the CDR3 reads CAWSFGTGNSPLHF. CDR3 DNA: TGTGCCTGGAGTTTTGGGACAGGGAATTCACCCCTCCACTTT.

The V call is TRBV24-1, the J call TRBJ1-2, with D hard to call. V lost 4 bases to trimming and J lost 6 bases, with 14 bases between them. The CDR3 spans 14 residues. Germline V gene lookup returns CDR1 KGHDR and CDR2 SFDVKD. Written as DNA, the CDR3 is TGTGCCACCAGTGACCCGACCAGGATGGATGGCTACACCTTC. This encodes CATSDPTRMDGYTF.

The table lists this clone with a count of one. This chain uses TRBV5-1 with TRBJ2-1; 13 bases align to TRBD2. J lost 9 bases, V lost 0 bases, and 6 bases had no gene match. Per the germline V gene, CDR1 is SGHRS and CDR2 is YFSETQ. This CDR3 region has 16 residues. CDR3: CASSLDMGLAGREQFF. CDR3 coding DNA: TGCGCCAGCAGCTTGGATATGGGACTAGCGGGACGTGAGCAGTTCTTC.

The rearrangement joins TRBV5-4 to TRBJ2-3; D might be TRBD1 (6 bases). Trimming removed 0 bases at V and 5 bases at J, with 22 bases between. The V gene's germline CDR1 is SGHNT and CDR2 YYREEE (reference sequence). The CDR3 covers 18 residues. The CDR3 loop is CASSLGGGWDIRGDTQYF. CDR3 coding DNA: TGTGCCAGCAGCTTGGGAGGCGGTTGGGACATTAGGGGAGATACGCAGTATTTT.

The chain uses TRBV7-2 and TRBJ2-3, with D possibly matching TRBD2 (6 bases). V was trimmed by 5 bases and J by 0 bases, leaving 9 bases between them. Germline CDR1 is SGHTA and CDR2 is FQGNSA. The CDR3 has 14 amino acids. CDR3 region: CASSQLASTDTQYF. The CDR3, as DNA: TGTGCCAGCAGCCAACTAGCTAGCACAGATACGCAGTATTTT.

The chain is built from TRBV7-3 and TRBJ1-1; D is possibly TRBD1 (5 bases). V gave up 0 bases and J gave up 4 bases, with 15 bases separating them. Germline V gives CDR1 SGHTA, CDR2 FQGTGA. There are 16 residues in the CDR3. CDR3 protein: CASSLTRARGSTEAFF. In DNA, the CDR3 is TGTGCCAGCAGCTTAACCCGGGCGCGGGGGAGCACTGAAGCTTTCTTT.

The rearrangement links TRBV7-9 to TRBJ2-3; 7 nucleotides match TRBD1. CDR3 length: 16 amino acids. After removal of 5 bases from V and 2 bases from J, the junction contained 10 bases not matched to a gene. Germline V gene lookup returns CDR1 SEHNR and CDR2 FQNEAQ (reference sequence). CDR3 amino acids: CASSPPGQRNTDTQYF. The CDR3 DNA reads TGTGCCAGCAGCCCCCCGGGACAGAGAAACACAGATACGCAGTATTTT.

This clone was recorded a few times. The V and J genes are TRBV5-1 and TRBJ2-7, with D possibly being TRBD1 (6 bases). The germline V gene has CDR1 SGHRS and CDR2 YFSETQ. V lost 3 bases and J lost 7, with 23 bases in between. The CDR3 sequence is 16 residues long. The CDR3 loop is CASSSEQGPLLGEQYF. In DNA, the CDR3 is TGCGCCAGCAGCTCGGAACAGGGCCCGCTGCTGGGTGAGCAGTACTTC.

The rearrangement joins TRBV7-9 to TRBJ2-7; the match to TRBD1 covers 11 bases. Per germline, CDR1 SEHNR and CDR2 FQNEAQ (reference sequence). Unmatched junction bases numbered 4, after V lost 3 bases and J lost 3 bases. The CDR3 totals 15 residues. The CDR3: CASSFSGTGGYEQYF. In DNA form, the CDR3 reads TGTGCCAGCAGCTTCTCCGGGACAGGGGGCTACGAGCAGTACTTC.

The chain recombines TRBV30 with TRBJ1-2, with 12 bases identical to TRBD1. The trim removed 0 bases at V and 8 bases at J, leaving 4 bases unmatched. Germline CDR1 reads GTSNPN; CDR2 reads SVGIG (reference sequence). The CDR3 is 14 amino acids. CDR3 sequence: CAWSVGQGAGGYTF. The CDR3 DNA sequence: TGTGCCTGGAGTGTGGGACAGGGGGCGGGCGGCTACACCTTC.

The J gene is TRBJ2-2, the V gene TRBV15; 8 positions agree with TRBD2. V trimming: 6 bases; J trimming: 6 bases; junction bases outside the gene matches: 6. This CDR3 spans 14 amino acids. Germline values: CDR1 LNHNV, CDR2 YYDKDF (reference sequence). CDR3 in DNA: TGTGCCACCAGGGGAATAGCGGGGCCCGGGGAGCTGTTTTTT. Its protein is CATRGIAGPGELFF.

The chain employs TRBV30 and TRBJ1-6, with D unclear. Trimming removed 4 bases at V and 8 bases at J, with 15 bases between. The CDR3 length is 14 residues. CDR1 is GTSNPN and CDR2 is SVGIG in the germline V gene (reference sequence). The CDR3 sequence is CAWTPGKVDSPLHF. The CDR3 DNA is TGTGCCTGGACTCCAGGTAAAGTGGATTCACCCCTCCACTTT.

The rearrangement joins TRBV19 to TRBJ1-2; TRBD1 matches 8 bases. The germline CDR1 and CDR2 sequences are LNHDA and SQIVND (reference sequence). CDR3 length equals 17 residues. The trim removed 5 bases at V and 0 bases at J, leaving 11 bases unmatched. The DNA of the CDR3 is TGTGCCAGTAGTGTCGGAGGAGGGACAGGAGCTAACTATGGCTACACCTTC. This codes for CASSVGGGTGANYGYTF. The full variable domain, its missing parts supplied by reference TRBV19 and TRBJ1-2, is DGGITQSPKYLFRKEGQNVTLSCEQNLNHDAMYWYRQDPGQGLRLIYYSQIVNDFQKGDIAEGYSVSREKKESFPLTVTSAQKNPTAFYLCASSVGGGTGANYGYTFGSGTRLTVV.

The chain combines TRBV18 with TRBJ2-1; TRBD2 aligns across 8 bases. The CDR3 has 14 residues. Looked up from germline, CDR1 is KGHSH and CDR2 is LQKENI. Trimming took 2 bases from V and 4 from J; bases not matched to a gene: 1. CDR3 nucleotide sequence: TGTGCCAGCTCACCAGCTAGCGGGTACAATGAGCAGTTCTTC. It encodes CASSPASGYNEQFF.

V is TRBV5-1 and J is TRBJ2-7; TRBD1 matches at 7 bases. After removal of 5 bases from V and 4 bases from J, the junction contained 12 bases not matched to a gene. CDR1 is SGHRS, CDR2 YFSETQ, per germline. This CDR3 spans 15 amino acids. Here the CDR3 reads CASSVERGLEYEQYF. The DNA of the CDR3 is TGCGCCAGCAGTGTCGAGAGGGGGCTAGAATACGAGCAGTACTTC.

The CDR3 region is CASNTTGYYGYTF. The CDR3 bases are TGCGCCAGCAACACGACAGGGTACTATGGCTACACCTTC. The rearrangement uses TRBV10-1 and TRBJ1-2, with 7 nucleotides matching TRBD1. The CDR3 runs to 13 residues. Looked up from germline, CDR1 is WNHNN and CDR2 is SYGVQD (reference sequence). The junction had 5 bases not matched to a gene; V was cut back by 7 bases and J by 3 bases.

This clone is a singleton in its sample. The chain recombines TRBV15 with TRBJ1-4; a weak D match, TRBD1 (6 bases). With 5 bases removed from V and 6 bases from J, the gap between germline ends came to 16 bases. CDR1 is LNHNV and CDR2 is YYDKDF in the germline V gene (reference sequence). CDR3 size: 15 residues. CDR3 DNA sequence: TGTGCCACCAGCGCAGGGGCAAGGGTAGATGAAAAACTGTTTTTT. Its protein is CATSAGARVDEKLFF.

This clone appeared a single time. The CDR3 sequence: CASSLGTSTDTQYF. CDR3 DNA sequence: TGTGCCAGCAGCCTAGGGACTAGCACAGATACGCAGTATTTT. The V and J genes are TRBV3-1 (or the pseudogene TRBV3-2) and TRBJ2-3; tentative D call: TRBD2 (6 bases). Trimming removed 4 bases from V and 0 bases from J, with 8 bases in between. CDR3 length equals 14 residues. CDR1 and CDR2 from the germline V gene are LGHDT and YNNKEL (reference sequence).

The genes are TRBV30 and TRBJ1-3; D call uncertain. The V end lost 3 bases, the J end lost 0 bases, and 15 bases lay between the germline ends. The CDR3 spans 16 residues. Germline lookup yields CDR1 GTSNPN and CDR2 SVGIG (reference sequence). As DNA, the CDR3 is TGTGCCTGGAGCCCCCTGCGCCCAAGCTCTGGAAACACCATATATTTT. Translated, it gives CAWSPLRPSSGNTIYF.

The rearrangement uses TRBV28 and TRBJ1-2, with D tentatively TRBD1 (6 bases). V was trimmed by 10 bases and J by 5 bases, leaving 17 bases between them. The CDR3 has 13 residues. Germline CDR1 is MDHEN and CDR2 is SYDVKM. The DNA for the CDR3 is TGTGCCACCCTACCCGGACAGCTGTATGGCTACACCTTC. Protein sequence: CATLPGQLYGYTF.

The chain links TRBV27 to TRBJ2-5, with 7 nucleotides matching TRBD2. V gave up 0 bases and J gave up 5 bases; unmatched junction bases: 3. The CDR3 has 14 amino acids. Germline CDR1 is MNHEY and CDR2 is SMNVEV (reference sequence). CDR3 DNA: TGTGCCAGCAGTTTATCGTGGCGGGGGGAGACCCAGTACTTC. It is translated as CASSLSWRGETQYF.

In DNA form, the CDR3 reads TGTGCCAGCTCCCCCGGGACATCGAACACTGAAGCTTTCTTT. This codes for CASSPGTSNTEAFF. V usage is TRBV18 and J usage is TRBJ1-1; D is possibly TRBD1 (6 bases). This CDR3 is 14 amino acids long. Trimming left V 6 bases short and J 1 base short, with 12 bases between. Germline CDR1 reads KGHSH; CDR2 reads LQKENI.